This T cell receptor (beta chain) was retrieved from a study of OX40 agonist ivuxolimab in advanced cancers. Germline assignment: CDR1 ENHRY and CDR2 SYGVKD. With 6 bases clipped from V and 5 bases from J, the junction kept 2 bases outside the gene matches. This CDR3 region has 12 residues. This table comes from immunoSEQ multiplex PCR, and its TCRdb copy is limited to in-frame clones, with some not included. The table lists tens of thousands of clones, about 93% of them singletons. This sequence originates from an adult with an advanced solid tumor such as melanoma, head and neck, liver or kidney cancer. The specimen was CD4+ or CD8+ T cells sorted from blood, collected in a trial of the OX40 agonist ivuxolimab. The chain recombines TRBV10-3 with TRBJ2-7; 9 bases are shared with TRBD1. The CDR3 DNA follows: TGTGCCATCAGGGACAGGGGAGACGAGCAGTACTTC. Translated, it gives CAIRDRGDEQYF.